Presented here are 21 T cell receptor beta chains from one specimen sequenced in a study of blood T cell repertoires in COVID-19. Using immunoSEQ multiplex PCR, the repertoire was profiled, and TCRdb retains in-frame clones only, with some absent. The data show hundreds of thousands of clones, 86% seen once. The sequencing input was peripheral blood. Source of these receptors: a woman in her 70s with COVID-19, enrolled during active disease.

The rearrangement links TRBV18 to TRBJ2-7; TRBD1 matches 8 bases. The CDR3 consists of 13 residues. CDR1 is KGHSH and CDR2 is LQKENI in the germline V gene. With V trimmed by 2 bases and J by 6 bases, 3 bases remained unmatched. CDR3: CASSPFQGAEQYF. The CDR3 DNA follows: TGTGCCAGCTCACCATTTCAGGGGGCCGAGCAGTACTTC. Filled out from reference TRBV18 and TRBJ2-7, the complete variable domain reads NAGVMQNPRHLVRRRGQEARLRCSPMKGHSHVYWYRQLPEEGLKFMVYLQKENIIDESGMPKERFSAEFPKEGPSILRIQQVVRGDSAAYFCASSPFQGAEQYFGPGTRLTVT.

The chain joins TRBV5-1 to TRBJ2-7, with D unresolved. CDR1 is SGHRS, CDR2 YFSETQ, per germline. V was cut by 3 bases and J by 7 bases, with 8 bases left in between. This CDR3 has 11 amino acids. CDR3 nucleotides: TGCGCCAGCAGCTCCCTCGCGGAGCAGTACTTC. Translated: CASSSLAEQYF. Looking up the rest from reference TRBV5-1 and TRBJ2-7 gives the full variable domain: KAGVTQTPRYLIKTRGQQVTLSCSPISGHRSVSWYQQTPGQGLQFLFEYFSETQRNKGNFPGRFSGRQFSNSRSEMNVSTLELGDSALYLCASSSLAEQYFGPGTRLTVT.

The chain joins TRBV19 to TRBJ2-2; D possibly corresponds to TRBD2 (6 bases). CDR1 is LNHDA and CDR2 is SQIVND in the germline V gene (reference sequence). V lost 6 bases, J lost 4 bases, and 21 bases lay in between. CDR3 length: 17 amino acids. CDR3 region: CASRLTGAGSGTGELFF. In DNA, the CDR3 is TGTGCCAGTAGGTTGACCGGTGCGGGGTCGGGCACCGGGGAGCTGTTTTTT.

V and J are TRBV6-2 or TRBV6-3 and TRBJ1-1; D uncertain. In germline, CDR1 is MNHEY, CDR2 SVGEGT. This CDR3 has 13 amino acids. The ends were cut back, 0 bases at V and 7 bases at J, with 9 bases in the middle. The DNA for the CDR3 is TGTGCCAGCAGTTACTCGAGAGGGAATGAAGCTTTCTTT. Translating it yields CASSYSRGNEAFF.

The CDR3 coding sequence is TGTGCCAGCAGCTTAACGGGTTATGGCTACACCTTC. This translates into CASSLTGYGYTF. The V call is TRBV11-2, the J call TRBJ1-2; D call uncertain. CDR3 length: 12 amino acids. V was cut by 2 bases and J by 5 bases, with 6 bases left in between. CDR1 is SGHAT, CDR2 FQNNGV, per germline.

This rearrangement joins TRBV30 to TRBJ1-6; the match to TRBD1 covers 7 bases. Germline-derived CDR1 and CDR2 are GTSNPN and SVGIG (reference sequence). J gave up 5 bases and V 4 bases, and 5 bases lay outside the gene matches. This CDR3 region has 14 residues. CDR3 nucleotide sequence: TGTGCCTGGAACCGGGACAGAAATAATTCACCCCTCCACTTT. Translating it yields CAWNRDRNNSPLHF.

The CDR3 DNA follows: TGTGCCAGCTCACGCGACAGGGCGCTGTTTTTT. Translating gives CASSRDRALFF. V usage is TRBV18 and J usage is TRBJ1-4; 7 nucleotides match TRBD1. V gave up 4 bases and J gave up 14 bases; unmatched junction bases: 4. This CDR3 is built from 11 residues. The V gene's germline CDR1 is KGHSH and CDR2 LQKENI. Combining the CDR3 with reference TRBV18 and TRBJ1-4 gives the whole variable domain NAGVMQNPRHLVRRRGQEARLRCSPMKGHSHVYWYRQLPEEGLKFMVYLQKENIIDESGMPKERFSAEFPKEGPSILRIQQVVRGDSAAYFCASSRDRALFFGSGTQLSVL.

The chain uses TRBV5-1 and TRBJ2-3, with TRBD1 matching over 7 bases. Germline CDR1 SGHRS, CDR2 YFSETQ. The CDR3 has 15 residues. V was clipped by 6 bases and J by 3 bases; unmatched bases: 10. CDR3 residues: CASTEGAGGTDTQYF. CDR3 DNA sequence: TGCGCCAGCACTGAGGGGGCAGGGGGAACAGATACGCAGTATTTT.

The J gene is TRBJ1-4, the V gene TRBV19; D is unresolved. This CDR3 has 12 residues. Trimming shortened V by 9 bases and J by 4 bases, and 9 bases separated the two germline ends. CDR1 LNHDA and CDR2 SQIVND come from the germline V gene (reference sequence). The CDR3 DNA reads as TGTGCCAGCGAGCGAAATAATGAAAAACTGTTTTTT. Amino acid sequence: CASERNNEKLFF.

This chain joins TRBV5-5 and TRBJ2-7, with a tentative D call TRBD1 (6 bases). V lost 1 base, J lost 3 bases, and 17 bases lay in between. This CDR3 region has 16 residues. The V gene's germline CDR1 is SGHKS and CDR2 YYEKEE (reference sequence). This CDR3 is CASSLFGGRDNYEQYF. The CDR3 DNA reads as TGTGCCAGCAGCTTGTTTGGGGGCAGGGACAACTACGAGCAGTACTTC.

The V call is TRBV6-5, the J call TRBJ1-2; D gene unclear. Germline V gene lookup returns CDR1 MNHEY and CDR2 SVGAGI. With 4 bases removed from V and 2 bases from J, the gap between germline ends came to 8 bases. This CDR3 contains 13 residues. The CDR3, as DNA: TGTGCCAGCAGTTCTCAGGTGAACTATGGCTACACCTTC. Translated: CASSSQVNYGYTF.

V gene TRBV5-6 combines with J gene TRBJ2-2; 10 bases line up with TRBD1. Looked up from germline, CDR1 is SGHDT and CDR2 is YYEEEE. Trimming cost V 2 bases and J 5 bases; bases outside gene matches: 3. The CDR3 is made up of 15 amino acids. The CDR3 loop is CASSFRTGGTGELFF. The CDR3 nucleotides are TGTGCCAGCAGCTTCAGGACAGGGGGAACCGGGGAGCTGTTTTTT.

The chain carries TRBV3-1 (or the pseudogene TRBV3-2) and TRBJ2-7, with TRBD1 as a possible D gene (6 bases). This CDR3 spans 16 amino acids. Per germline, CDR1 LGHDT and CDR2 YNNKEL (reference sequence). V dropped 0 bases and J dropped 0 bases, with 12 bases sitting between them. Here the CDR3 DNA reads TGTGCCAGCAGCCAAGATACAGGGTATCTCTCCTACGAGCAGTACTTC. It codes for CASSQDTGYLSYEQYF.

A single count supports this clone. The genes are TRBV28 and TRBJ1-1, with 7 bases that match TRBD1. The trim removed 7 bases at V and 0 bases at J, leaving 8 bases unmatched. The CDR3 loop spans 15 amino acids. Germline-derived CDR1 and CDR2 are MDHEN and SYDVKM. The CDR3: CASTPGRGLNTEAFF. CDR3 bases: TGTGCCAGCACCCCCGGGAGGGGGCTGAACACTGAAGCTTTCTTT.

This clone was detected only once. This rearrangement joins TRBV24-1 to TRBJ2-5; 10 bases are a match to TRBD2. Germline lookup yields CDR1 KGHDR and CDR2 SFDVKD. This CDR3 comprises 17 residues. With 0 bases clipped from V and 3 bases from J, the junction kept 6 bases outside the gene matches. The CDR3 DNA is TGTGCCACCAGTGATTTGGGAACTAGCGGGAAAAAAGAGACCCAGTACTTC. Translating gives CATSDLGTSGKKETQYF.

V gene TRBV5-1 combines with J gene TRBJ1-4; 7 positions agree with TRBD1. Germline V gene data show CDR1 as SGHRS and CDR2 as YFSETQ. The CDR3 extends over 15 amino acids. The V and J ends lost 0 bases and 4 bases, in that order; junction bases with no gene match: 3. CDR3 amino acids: CASSLGGTDNEKLFF. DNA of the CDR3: TGCGCCAGCAGCTTGGGGGGGACAGATAATGAAAAACTGTTTTTT.

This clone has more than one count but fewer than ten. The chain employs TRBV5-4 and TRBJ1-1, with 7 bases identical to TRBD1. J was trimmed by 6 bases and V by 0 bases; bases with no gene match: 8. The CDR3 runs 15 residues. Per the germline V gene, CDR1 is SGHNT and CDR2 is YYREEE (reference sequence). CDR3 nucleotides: TGTGCCAGCAGCTTGGAATTAGACAGGGCCGCTGAAGCTTTCTTT. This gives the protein CASSLELDRAAEAFF.

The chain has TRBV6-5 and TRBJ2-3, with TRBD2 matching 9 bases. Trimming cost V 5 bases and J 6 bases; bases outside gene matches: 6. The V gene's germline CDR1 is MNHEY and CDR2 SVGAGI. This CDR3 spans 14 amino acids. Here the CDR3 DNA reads TGTGCCAGCAGTCGCGGGGGGGCCATTGATACGCAGTATTTT. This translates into CASSRGGAIDTQYF.

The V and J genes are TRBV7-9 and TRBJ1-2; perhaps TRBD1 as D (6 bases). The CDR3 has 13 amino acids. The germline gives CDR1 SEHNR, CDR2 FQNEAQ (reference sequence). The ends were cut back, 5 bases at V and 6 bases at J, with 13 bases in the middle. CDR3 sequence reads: CASSTRGGHGYTF. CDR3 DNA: TGTGCCAGCAGCACCAGGGGTGGCCATGGCTACACCTTC.

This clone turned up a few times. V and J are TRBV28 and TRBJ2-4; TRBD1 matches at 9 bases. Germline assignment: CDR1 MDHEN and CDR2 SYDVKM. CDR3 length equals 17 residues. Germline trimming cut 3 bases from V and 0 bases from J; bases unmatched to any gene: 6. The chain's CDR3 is CASSFPGQGLAKNIQYF. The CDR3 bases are TGTGCCAGCAGTTTCCCGGGACAGGGTTTAGCCAAAAACATTCAGTACTTC.

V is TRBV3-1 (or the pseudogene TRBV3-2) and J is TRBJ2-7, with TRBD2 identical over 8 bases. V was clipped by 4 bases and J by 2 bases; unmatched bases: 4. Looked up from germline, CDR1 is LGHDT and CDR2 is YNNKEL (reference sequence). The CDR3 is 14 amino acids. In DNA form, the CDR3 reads TGTGCCAGCAGCCTCCGGGGGGGAACCTACGAGCAGTACTTC. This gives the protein CASSLRGGTYEQYF.